The entry below gives a single T cell receptor (beta chain) sequence along with its context. What it binds is not known. This sample is part of a study of blood T cells in healthy people across ages. The V end was cut by 4 bases, the J end by 1 base, with 13 bases between. The germline V gene has CDR1 SQVTM and CDR2 ANQGSEA. CDR3 length: 14 residues. Study-level points and caveats: In the absence of known donor CMV status, changes in expanded clonotypes were possibly confounded.

Primed by a sample-barcoded 5' primer and a J-beta primer mix, a second PCR proceeded for roughly 7 to 12 cycles. Using its own MiXCR run on the 5' RACE reads, TCRdb lists one record per CDR3 protein. Found here are around 700,000 distinct CDR3 sequences, roughly 25% of them singletons; the top ten hold more than 8.5%. These data also formed part of another study, on T cells of mothers and their children. That study reports: Input to cDNA synthesis comprised all extracted RNA, at a ratio of approximately 1.5 ug per 15 ul.

This sequence joins TRBV29-1 and TRBJ1-1; D not resolved. This TCR derives from a boy younger than 18 in good health. The sample comprised blood. CDR3 region: CSVGDKVKNTEAFF. The CDR3 coding sequence is TGCAGCGTTGGAGATAAGGTAAAGAACACTGAAGCTTTCTTT.